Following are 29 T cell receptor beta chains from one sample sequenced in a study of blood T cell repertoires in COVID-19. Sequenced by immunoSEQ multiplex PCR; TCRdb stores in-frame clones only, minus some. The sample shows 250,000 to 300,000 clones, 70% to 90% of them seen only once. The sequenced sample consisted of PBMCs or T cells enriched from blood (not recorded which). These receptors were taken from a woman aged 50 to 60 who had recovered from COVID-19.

The CDR3 spells CASSLVRAGGGPDTQYF. In DNA form, the CDR3 reads TGTGCCAGCAGCTTGGTTAGAGCGGGAGGAGGACCAGATACGCAGTATTTT. The gene calls are TRBV7-8 and TRBJ2-3, with 9 nucleotides matching TRBD2. With 3 bases clipped from V and 4 bases from J, the junction kept 11 bases outside the gene matches. Germline CDR1 and CDR2: SGHVS and FQNEAQ. The length of the CDR3 is 17 residues.

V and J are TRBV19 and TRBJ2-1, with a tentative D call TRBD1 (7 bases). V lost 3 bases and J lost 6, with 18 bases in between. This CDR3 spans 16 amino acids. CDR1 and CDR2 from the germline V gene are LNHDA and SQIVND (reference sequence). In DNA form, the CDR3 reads TGTGCCAGTAGTATCTTCACCCGACAGGGAGGCAATGAGCAGTTCTTC. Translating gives CASSIFTRQGGNEQFF.

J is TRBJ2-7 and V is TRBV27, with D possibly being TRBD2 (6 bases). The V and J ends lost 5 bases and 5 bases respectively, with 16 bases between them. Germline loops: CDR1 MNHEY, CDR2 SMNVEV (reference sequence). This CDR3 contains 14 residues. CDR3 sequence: CASSRGREDNEQYF. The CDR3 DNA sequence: TGTGCCAGCAGTAGGGGCAGGGAGGATAACGAGCAGTACTTC.

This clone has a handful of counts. This chain's CDR3 is CASSVETRPGDEQFF. The CDR3 DNA sequence: TGTGCCAGCAGCGTAGAGACCCGCCCTGGAGATGAGCAGTTCTTC. The chain employs TRBV9 and TRBJ2-1; D not certain. The length of the CDR3 is 15 residues. Germline values: CDR1 SGDLS, CDR2 YYNGEE. The V and J ends lost 0 bases and 8 bases respectively, with 15 bases between them.

The CDR3 DNA reads TGTGCCAGTAGTACGCAACAGGGCATGAACACTGAAGCTTTCTTT. Protein product: CASSTQQGMNTEAFF. V gene TRBV19 combines with J gene TRBJ1-1; TRBD1 might be the D (6 bases). Per germline, CDR1 LNHDA and CDR2 SQIVND (reference sequence). CDR3 length: 15 residues. V dropped 4 bases and J dropped 0 bases, with 12 bases sitting between them.

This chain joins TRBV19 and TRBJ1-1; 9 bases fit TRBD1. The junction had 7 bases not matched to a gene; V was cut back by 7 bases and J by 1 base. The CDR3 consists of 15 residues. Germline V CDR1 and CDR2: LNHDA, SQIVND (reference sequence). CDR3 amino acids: CASIGGQGWNTEAFF. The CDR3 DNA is TGTGCCAGTATCGGGGGACAGGGATGGAACACTGAAGCTTTCTTT.

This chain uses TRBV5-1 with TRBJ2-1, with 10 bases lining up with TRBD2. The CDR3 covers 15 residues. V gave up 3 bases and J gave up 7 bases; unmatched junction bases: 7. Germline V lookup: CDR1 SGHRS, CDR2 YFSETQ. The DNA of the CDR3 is TGCGCCAGCAGCTCTAGCGGGGGCTCCTGGAATGAGCAGTTCTTC. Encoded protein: CASSSSGGSWNEQFF.

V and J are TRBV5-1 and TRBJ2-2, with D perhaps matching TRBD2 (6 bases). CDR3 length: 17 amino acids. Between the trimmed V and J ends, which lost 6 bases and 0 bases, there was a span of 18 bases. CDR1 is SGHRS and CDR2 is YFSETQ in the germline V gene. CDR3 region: CASTVNGGSSNTGELFF. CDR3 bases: TGCGCCAGCACCGTTAACGGGGGAAGCTCGAACACCGGGGAGCTGTTTTTT.

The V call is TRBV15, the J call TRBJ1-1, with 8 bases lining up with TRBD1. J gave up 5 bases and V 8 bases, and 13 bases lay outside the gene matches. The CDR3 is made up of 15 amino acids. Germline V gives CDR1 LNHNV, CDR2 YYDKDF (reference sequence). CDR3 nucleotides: TGTGCCACCCTCTCGGCCAGGGGGCCGTGGACTGAAGCTTTCTTT. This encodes CATLSARGPWTEAFF.

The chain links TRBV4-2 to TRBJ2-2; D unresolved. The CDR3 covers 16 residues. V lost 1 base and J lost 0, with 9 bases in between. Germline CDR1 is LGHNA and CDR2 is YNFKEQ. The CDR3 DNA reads TGTGCCAGCAGCCAAGTCGGAGAAGCGAACACCGGGGAGCTGTTTTTT. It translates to CASSQVGEANTGELFF.

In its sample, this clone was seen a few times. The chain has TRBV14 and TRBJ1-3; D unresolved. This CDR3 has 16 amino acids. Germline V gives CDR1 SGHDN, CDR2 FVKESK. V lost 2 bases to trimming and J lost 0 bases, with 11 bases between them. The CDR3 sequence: CASSQLLASSGNTIYF. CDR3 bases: TGTGCCAGCAGCCAACTGTTAGCGAGCTCTGGAAACACCATATATTTT.

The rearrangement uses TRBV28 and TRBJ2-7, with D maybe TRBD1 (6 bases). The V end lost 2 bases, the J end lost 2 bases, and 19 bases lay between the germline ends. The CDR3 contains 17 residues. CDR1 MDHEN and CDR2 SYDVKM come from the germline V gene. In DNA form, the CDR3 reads TGTGCCAGCAGTTTAGAAACAGGGTTTCGGACCACCTACGAGCAGTACTTC. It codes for CASSLETGFRTTYEQYF.

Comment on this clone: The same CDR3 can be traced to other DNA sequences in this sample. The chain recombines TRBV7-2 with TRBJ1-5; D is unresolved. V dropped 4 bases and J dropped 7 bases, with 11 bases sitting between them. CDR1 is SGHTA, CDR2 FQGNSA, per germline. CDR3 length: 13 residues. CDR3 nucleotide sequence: TGTGCCAGCAGCTCCCAAGGAGGGCAGCCCCAGCATTTT. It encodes CASSSQGGQPQHF. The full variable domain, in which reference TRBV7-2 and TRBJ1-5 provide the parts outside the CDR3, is GAGVSQSPSNKVTEKGKDVELRCDPISGHTALYWYRQSLGQGLEFLIYFQGNSAPDKSGLPSDRFSAERTGGSVSTLTIQRTQQEDSAVYLCASSSQGGQPQHFGDGTRLSIL.

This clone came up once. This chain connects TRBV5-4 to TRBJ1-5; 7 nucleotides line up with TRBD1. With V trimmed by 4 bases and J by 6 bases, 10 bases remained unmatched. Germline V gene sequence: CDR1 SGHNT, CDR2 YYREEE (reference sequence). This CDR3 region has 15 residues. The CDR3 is CASSRDRDPSQPQHF. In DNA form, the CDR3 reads TGTGCCAGCAGCCGAGACAGGGACCCAAGTCAGCCCCAGCATTTT.

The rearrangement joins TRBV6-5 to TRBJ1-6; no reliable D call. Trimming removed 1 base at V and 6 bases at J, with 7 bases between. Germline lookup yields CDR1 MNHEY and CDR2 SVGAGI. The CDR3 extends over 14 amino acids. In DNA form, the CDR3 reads TGTGCCAGCAGTTACTTGATCAGTAATTCACCCCTCCACTTT. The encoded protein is CASSYLISNSPLHF.

This CDR3 reads CASSPGTSANTGELFF. CDR3 DNA sequence: TGCGCCAGCAGCCCAGGGACTAGCGCGAACACCGGGGAGCTGTTTTTT. The rearrangement uses TRBV4-1 and TRBJ2-2, with 10 positions matching TRBD2. J lost 0 bases, V lost 4 bases, and 2 bases had no gene match. Germline V lookup: CDR1 MGHRA, CDR2 YSYEKL. The CDR3 length is 16 residues.

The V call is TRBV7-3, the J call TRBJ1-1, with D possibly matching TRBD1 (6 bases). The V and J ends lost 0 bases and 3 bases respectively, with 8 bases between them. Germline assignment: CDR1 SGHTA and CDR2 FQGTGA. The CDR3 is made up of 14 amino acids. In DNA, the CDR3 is TGTGCCAGCAGCTTAACGGGGGGGCACACTGAAGCTTTCTTT. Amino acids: CASSLTGGHTEAFF.

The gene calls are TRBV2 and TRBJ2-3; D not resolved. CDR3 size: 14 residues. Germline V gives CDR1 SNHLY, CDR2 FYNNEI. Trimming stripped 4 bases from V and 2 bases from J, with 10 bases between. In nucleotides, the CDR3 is TGTGCCAGCAGTGTTTTGTTCTACACAGATACGCAGTATTTT. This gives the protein CASSVLFYTDTQYF.

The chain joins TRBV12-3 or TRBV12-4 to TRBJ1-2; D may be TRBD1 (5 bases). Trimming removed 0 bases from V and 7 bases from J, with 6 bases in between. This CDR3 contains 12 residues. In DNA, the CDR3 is TGTGCCAGCAGTTTAGCGGGGGGTGGCTACACCTTC. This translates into CASSLAGGGYTF.

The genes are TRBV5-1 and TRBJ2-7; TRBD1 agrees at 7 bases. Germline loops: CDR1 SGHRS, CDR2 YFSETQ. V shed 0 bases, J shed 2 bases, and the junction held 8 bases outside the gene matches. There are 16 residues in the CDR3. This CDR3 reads CASSLAGQDVAYEQYF. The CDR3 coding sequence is TGCGCCAGCAGCTTGGCAGGACAGGACGTCGCCTACGAGCAGTACTTC.

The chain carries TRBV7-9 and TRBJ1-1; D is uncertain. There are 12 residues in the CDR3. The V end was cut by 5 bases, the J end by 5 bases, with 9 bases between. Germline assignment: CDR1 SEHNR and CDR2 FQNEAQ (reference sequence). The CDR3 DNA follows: TGTGCCAGCAGCCCAGACAAAACTGAAGCTTTCTTT. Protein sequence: CASSPDKTEAFF.

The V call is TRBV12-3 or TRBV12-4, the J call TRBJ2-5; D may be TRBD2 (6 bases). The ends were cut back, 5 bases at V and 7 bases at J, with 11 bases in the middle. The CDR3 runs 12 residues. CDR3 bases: TGTGCCAGCAGTGGGGTGACTAGGACCCAGTACTTC. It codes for CASSGVTRTQYF.

Here the CDR3 DNA reads TGCGCCAGCAGCCCGAGGGCAGCAACCTACGAGCAGTACTTC. Residues: CASSPRAATYEQYF. The chain uses TRBV5-1 and TRBJ2-7, with D possibly being TRBD2 (5 bases). With 4 bases removed from V and 2 bases from J, the gap between germline ends came to 13 bases. This CDR3 comprises 14 residues. Germline CDR1 SGHRS, CDR2 YFSETQ.

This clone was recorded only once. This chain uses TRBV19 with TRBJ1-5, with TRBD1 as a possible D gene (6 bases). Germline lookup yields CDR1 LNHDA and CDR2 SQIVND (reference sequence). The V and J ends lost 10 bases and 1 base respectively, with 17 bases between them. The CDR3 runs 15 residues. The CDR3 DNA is TGTGCCACCACTAACGGGACACTAAGCAATCAGCCCCAGCATTTT. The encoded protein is CATTNGTLSNQPQHF.

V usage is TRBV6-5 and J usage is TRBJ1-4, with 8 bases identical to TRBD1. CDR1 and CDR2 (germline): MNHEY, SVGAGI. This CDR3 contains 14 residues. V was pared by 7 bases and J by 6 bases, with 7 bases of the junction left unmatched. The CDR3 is CASTRTGIDEKLFF. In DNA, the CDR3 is TGTGCCAGCACCAGGACAGGGATTGATGAAAAACTGTTTTTT.

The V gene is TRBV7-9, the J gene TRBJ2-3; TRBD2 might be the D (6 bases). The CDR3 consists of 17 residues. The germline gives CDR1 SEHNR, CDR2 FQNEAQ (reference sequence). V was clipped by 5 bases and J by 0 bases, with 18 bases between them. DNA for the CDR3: TGTGCCAGCAGCCCGCGACCTCTAGCGTCTAGCACAGATACGCAGTATTTT. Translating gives CASSPRPLASSTDTQYF.

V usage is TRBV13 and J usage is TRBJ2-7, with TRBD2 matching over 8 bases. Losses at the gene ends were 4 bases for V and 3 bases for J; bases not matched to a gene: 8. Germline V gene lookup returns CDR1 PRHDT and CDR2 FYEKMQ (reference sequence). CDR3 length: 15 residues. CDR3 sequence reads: CASSSERELNYEQYF. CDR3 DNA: TGTGCCAGCAGCTCCGAGCGGGAGCTCAACTACGAGCAGTACTTC.

CDR3 loop: CASSPPGGGNQPQHF. The CDR3, as DNA: TGTGCCAGCAGTCCCCCGGGGGGAGGCAATCAGCCCCAGCATTTT. The chain uses TRBV28 and TRBJ1-5; D perhaps matches TRBD1 (5 bases). The CDR3 has 15 amino acids. Germline V CDR1 and CDR2: MDHEN, SYDVKM. V was pared by 5 bases and J by 2 bases, with 13 bases between.

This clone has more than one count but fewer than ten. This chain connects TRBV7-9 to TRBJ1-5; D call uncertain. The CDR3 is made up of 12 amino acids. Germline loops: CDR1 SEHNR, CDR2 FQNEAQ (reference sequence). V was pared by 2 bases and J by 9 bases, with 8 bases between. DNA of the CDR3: TGTGCCAGCAGCTTAACGACGGGGCCCCAGCATTTT. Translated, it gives CASSLTTGPQHF.